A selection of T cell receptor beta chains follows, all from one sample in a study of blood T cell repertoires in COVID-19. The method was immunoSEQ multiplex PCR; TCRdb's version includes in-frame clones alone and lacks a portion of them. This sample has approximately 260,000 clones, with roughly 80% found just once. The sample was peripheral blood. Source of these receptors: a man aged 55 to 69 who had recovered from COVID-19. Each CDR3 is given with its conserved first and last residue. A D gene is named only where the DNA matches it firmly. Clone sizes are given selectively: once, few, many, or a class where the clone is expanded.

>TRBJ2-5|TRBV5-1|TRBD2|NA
TGCGCCAGCAGCTTGGCCGGGTCTAGCGGGGCCCAAGAGACCCAGTACTTC
CASSLAGSSGAQETQYF
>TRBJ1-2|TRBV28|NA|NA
TGTGCCACCTTCGGGGGGGGCAGGGGTTCCTCTGGCTACACCTTC
CATFGGGRGSSGYTF
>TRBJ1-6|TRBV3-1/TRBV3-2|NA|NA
TGTGCCAGCAGCCTCATGACGGGGCGCGGGACCCTCCACTTT
CASSLMTGRGTLHF
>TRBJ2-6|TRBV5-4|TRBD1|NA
TGTGCCAGCCCGGGACAGGGCGCTTCTGGGGCCAACGTCCTGACTTTC
CASPGQGASGANVLTF
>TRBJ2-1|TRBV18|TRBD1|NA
TGTGCCAGCTCACCGACAGGGGGCAACTATGAGCAGTTCTTC
CASSPTGGNYEQFF
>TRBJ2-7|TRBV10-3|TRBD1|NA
TGTGCCATCAGTCCAGGGGGCTACGAGCAGTACTTC
CAISPGGYEQYF
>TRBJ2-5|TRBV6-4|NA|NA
TGTGCCAGCAGGGGTGGACGGGGAGATAAAGAGACCCAGTACTTC
CASRGGRGDKETQYF
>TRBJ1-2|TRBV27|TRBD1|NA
TGTGCCAGCAGTCCGCGGGACAGGGTAGTCTCTCACTATGGCTACACCTTC
CASSPRDRVVSHYGYTF
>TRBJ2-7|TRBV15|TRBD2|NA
TGTGCCACCAGCAGGACTAGCGGGGGGGCCTACGAGCAGTACTTC
CATSRTSGGAYEQYF
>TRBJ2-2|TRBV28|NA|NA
TGTGCCAGCAGCCAAGGGTTGGGGCCGAACACCGGGGAGCTGTTTTTT
CASSQGLGPNTGELFF
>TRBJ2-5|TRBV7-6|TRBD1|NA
TGTGCCAGCAGCTCCCGTGGGCAGGGGGCATTAGAGACCCAGTACTTC
CASSSRGQGALETQYF
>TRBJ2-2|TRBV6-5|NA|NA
TGTGCCAGCACATGGCAGGGTAGCACCGGGGAGCTGTTTTTT
CASTWQGSTGELFF
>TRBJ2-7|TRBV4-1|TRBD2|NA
TGCGCCAGCAGCCTCGTGGGCGGGGGCTACGAGCAGTACTTC
CASSLVGGGYEQYF
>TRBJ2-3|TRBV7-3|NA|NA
TGTGCCAGCAGCGAAACAGGGTCTACGCAGTATTTT
CASSETGSTQYF
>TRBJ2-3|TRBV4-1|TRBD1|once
TGCGCCAGCAGCCAAGGCCGACAGGGGGCTTATACGCAGTATTTT
CASSQGRQGAYTQYF
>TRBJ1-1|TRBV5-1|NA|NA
TGCGCCAGCAGCTTGAGACAGATGAACACTGAAGCTTTCTTT
CASSLRQMNTEAFF
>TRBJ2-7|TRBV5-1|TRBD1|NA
TGCGCCAGCAGCTTGGGACAGGGGTTTGGTGGCGAGCAGTACTTC
CASSLGQGFGGEQYF